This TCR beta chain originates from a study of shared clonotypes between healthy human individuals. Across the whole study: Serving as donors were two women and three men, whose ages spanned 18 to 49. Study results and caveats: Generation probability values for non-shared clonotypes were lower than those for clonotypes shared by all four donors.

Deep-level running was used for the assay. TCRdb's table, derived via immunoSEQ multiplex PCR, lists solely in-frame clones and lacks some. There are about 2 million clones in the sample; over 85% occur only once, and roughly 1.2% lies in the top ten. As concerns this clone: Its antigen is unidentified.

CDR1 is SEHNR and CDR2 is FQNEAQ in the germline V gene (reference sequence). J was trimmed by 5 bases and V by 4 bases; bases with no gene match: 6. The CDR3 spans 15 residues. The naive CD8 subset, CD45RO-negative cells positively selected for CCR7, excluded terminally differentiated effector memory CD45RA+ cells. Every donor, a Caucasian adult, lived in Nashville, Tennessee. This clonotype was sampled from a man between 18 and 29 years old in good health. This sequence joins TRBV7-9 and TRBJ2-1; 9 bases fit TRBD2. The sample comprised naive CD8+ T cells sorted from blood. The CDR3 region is CASSSPTSGHNEQFF. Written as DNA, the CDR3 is TGTGCCAGCAGCTCGCCGACTAGCGGCCACAATGAGCAGTTCTTC. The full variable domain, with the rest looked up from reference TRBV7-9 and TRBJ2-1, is DTGVSQNPRHKITKRGQNVTFRCDPISEHNRLYWYRQTLGQGPEFLTYFQNEAQLEKSRLLSDRFSAERPKGSFSTLEIQRTEQGDSAMYLCASSSPTSGHNEQFFGPGTRLTVL.